What follows are 30 T cell receptor gamma chains derived from one specimen sequenced in a study of gamma delta lymphoproliferative disorders and STAT genes. TCRdb re-analyzed the multiplex PCR reads via CATT. In the table there are approximately 1,300 gamma-chain clones, 9.5% to 15% of which are singletons. The receptor sequences were amplified from genomic DNA of peripheral blood mononuclear cells. The sample comprised blood. The source is a human donor in good health.

This clone is large within its sample. V and J are TRGV10 and TRGJ1 or TRGJ2. The J gene is not listed in TCRdb, so it was assigned here from a DNA match to germline. TRGV10 is an open reading frame, and its role is uncertain. This CDR3 has 13 residues. With 8 bases clipped from V and 2 bases from J, the junction kept 7 bases outside the gene matches. The CDR3: CAAWGGYYYKKLF. CDR3 nucleotides: TGTGCTGCGTGGGGGGGCTATTATTATAAGAAACTCTTT.

By share, this clone counts as medium-sized (0.01 to 0.1%). The V gene is TRGV8, the J gene TRGJP1. Because TCRdb records no J gene, it was assigned here through a match of the DNA to germline. V dropped 2 bases and J dropped 4; count of bases not matched to a gene: 7. In germline, CDR1 is VENAVY, CDR2 YDSYNSRV. This CDR3 region has 15 residues. CDR3 sequence (DNA): TGTGCCACCTGGGATACTCCAGTCACTGGTTGGTTCAAGATATTT. Translated, it gives CATWDTPVTGWFKIF.

By proportion, this clone is medium-sized. The V and J genes are TRGV4 and TRGJ1 or TRGJ2. TCRdb carries no J gene annotation; the J gene was assigned here by matching the DNA with germline. Germline lookup yields CDR1 EGSTGY and CDR2 YDSYTSSV. The CDR3 has 16 amino acids. Trimming removed 2 bases from V and 4 bases from J; junction bases left unmatched: 14. This CDR3 reads CATWDDKFQRYYKKLF. The CDR3 region has the DNA TGTGCCACCTGGGATGATAAATTCCAACGATATTATAAGAAACTCTTT.

By share of the sample, this clone is large. V gene TRGV10 combines with J gene TRGJP1. The J gene comes from matching the DNA to germline here; TCRdb lacks it. TRGV10 is an open reading frame, and its role is uncertain. CDR3 length equals 14 residues. V lost 8 bases and J lost 2; bases outside the gene matches: 6. CDR3: CAAWGLTTGWFKIF. The CDR3 DNA reads as TGTGCTGCGTGGGGTTTAACCACTGGTTGGTTCAAGATATTT.

This clone is deemed medium-sized. One end of the junction does not line up with germline, which may come from a read error. CDR3 DNA sequence: TGCGCGACAAGCGAAAATTATTATTATAAGAAACTCTTT. It codes for CATSENYYYKKLF. The rearrangement uses TRGV10 and TRGJ1 or TRGJ2. Because TCRdb records no J gene, it was assigned here through a match of the DNA to germline. Being an ORF, TRGV10 has a function that is uncertain. The CDR3 consists of 13 residues.

This clone is deemed large. The chain recombines TRGV10 with TRGJP1. The J gene, not given by TCRdb, was assigned here from a germline match of the nucleotide sequence. TRGV10 is noted as an ORF with a role that remains uncertain. The CDR3 runs 15 residues. With V trimmed by 10 bases and J by 4 bases, 13 bases remained unmatched. The CDR3 nucleotides are TGTGCTGCGTTCTGGATCAGGGGCACTGGTTGGTTCAAGATATTT. Its translation is CAAFWIRGTGWFKIF.

This clone is medium-sized by share. V gene TRGV10 combines with J gene TRGJ1 or TRGJ2. The J gene, left out of TCRdb, was set here by checking the DNA against germline. TRGV10 is an ORF, and what it does is uncertain. The junction had 8 bases not matched to a gene; V was cut back by 8 bases and J by 3 bases. The CDR3 length is 13 residues. The chain's CDR3 is CAAWPLTYYKKLF. In nucleotides, the CDR3 is TGTGCTGCGTGGCCCTTAACTTATTATAAGAAACTCTTT.

Turning to this clone: The limits of the CDR3 on the DNA are not certain, so only TCRdb's listed CDR3 is given. The V gene is given as TRGV9, and no J gene call is available. Germline CDR1 GITISATS, CDR2 ISYDGTV (reference sequence). Both ends counted, the CDR3 spans 19 residues. CDR3 loop: CALWEVLIIRNSLAVEQHF.

This clone is labeled as medium-sized (0.01 to 0.1%). The chain recombines TRGV9 with TRGJ1 or TRGJ2. Since TCRdb gives no J gene, matching the DNA to germline was used here to assign it. V gave up 3 bases and J gave up 6 bases; unmatched junction bases: 11. Per germline, CDR1 GITISATS and CDR2 ISYDGTV (reference sequence). The CDR3 covers 14 residues. The CDR3 spells CALWEPELCYKKLF. The CDR3 DNA follows: TGTGCCTTGTGGGAGCCTGAACTCTGTTATAAGAAACTCTTT.

As for this clone: TCRdb's protein, taken from a much larger clone, differs from this DNA's translation at residue 9, likely owing to a read error; the protein displayed comes from the DNA. The rearrangement uses TRGV10 and TRGJP1. In the absence of a J gene in TCRdb, the DNA was matched to germline to assign it here. TRGV10 is an ORF, with its function uncertain. The CDR3 spans 15 residues. The CDR3 DNA follows: TGTGCTGCGTGGGTCAGCTATACCGCTGGTTGGTTCAAGATATTT. Translation: CAAWVSYTAGWFKIF.

This clone is labeled as medium-sized. The rearrangement links TRGV3 to TRGJ1 or TRGJ2. The J gene was missing in TCRdb and was found by matching the end of the DNA to germline. CDR3 size: 15 residues. CDR1 is VTNTFY and CDR2 is YDVSTARD in the germline V gene (reference sequence). V lost 0 bases, J lost 6 bases, and 11 bases stayed unmatched. As DNA, the CDR3 is TGTGCCACCTGGGACAGGAGGCGGGTATTTTATAAGAAACTCTTT. Protein: CATWDRRRVFYKKLF.

Relative to its sample, this clone is medium-sized. The chain is built from TRGV2 and TRGJ1 or TRGJ2. TCRdb lists no J gene, so it was determined here by aligning the DNA to germline. Trimming at V came to 1 base and at J to 4 bases, leaving 10 bases not matched to a gene. This CDR3 is built from 15 residues. Germline CDR1 EGSNGY, CDR2 YDSYNSKV. DNA of the CDR3: TGTGCCACCTGGGACGGTCCCGGGCGGTATTATAAGAAACTCTTT. Amino acids: CATWDGPGRYYKKLF.

This clone is judged medium-sized. The rearrangement links TRGV8 to TRGJ1 or TRGJ2. Germline matching of the DNA provided the J gene here, since TCRdb leaves it blank. The CDR3 length is 15 residues. V shed 3 bases, J shed 1 base, and the junction held 9 bases outside the gene matches. Germline CDR1 is VENAVY and CDR2 is YDSYNSRV. The CDR3 DNA is TGTGCCACCTGGGATCGAAGGGCCAATTATTATAAGAAACTCTTT. It specifies CATWDRRANYYKKLF.

In this sample, this clone is medium-sized (0.01 to 0.1%). This rearrangement joins TRGV2 to TRGJP2. The J gene, left out of TCRdb, was set here by checking the DNA against germline. Per germline, CDR1 EGSNGY and CDR2 YDSYNSKV. There are 15 residues in the CDR3. V was clipped by 0 bases and J by 4 bases; unmatched bases: 5. The CDR3 bases are TGTGCCACCTGGGACGGGCGGGATAGTGATTGGATCAAGACGTTT. It codes for CATWDGRDSDWIKTF.

By share, this clone counts as large. The chain combines TRGV2 with TRGJP1. The J gene, absent from TCRdb, was called here by matching the DNA to germline. CDR3 length: 16 residues. J was trimmed by 0 bases and V by 1 base; bases with no gene match: 5. The germline V gene has CDR1 EGSNGY and CDR2 YDSYNSKV. The CDR3 region is CATWDGVYTTGWFKIF. The CDR3 nucleotides read TGTGCCACCTGGGACGGAGTTTATACCACTGGTTGGTTCAAGATATTT.

By frequency in the sample, this clone is medium-sized. The V gene is TRGV5, the J gene TRGJP1. TCRdb lists no J gene, so it was determined here by aligning the DNA to germline. The CDR3 spans 21 residues. CDR1 is VINAFY and CDR2 is YDVSNSKD in the germline V gene. Losses at the gene ends were 0 bases for V and 8 bases for J; bases not matched to a gene: 27. CDR3: CATWDRHLWALSRSSGWFKIF. In DNA form, the CDR3 reads TGTGCCACCTGGGACAGGCATCTCTGGGCACTTAGTCGATCATCCGGTTGGTTCAAGATATTT.

This clone is large. This rearrangement joins TRGV2 to TRGJP1. TCRdb does not report a J gene; here it was assigned by matching the DNA to germline references. Looked up from germline, CDR1 is EGSNGY and CDR2 is YDSYNSKV. V shed 2 bases and J 4 bases; nucleotides not matched to a gene: 7. This CDR3 region has 15 residues. This CDR3 is CATWDAHLTGWFKIF. The CDR3, as DNA: TGTGCCACCTGGGACGCCCACCTCACTGGTTGGTTCAAGATATTT.

This clone is medium-sized by share. This chain uses TRGV2 with TRGJ1 or TRGJ2. Assignment of the J gene here rests on matching the DNA to germline, because TCRdb gives none. From germline, CDR1 is EGSNGY and CDR2 YDSYNSKV. This CDR3 is built from 13 residues. The trim removed 2 bases at V and 3 bases at J, leaving 4 bases unmatched. CDR3 bases: TGTGCCACCTGGGACGAGAGTTATTATAAGAAACTCTTT. It specifies CATWDESYYKKLF.

Judged by abundance, this clone is medium-sized (0.01 to 0.1%). The chain is built from TRGV10 and TRGJ1 or TRGJ2. TCRdb records no J gene; here it was assigned by comparing the DNA to germline. TRGV10 qualifies as an ORF whose function is uncertain. The CDR3 has 12 residues. V shed 8 bases, J shed 3 bases, and the junction held 5 bases outside the gene matches. CDR3 protein: CAAWETYYKKLF. The CDR3 nucleotides are TGTGCTGCGTGGGAGACTTATTATAAGAAACTCTTT.

Judged by abundance, this clone is large. This chain joins TRGV2 and TRGJP2. Since TCRdb gives no J gene, matching the DNA to germline was used here to assign it. CDR3 size: 15 residues. Germline V CDR1 and CDR2: EGSNGY, YDSYNSKV. V lost 0 bases to trimming and J lost 3 bases; unmatched junction nucleotides: 4. DNA for the CDR3: TGTGCCACCTGGGACGGGCGATGTAGTGATTGGATCAAGACGTTT. The encoded protein is CATWDGRCSDWIKTF.

By share of the sample, this clone is medium-sized (0.01 to 0.1%). This chain joins TRGV8 and TRGJ1 or TRGJ2. Assignment of the J gene here rests on matching the DNA to germline, because TCRdb gives none. CDR1 is VENAVY and CDR2 is YDSYNSRV in the germline V gene. With V trimmed by 8 bases and J by 12 bases, 10 bases remained unmatched. The CDR3 is 10 residues long. CDR3 amino acids: CATYLVRKLF. The CDR3 bases are TGTGCCACCTATTTGGTCAGGAAACTCTTT.

By share of the sample, this clone is large. This sequence joins TRGV3 and TRGJP1. Germline matching of the DNA provided the J gene here, since TCRdb leaves it blank. The CDR3 contains 14 residues. Germline CDR1 and CDR2: VTNTFY and YDVSTARD (reference sequence). The trim removed 1 base at V and 9 bases at J, leaving 8 bases unmatched. CDR3 DNA sequence: TGTGCCACCTGGGACAGACGCAGGAGTTGGTTCAAGATATTT. Its translation is CATWDRRRSWFKIF.

A remark on this clone: Possible read error: a much larger clone is one base away. The gene calls are TRGV10 and TRGJ1 or TRGJ2. TCRdb lists no J gene, so it was determined here by aligning the DNA to germline. TRGV10 is an ORF, with its function uncertain. The trim removed 8 bases at V and 4 bases at J, leaving 48 bases unmatched. The CDR3 runs 26 residues. The CDR3 protein is CAAWPLTRGIIRLSGLWATWYYKKLF. CDR3 nucleotide sequence: TGTGCTGCGTGGCCCCTTACTCGTGGGATTATAAGATTAAGCGGATTATGGGCTACGTGGTATTATAAGAAACTCTTT.

This clone is labeled large (0.1 to 1%). The DNA is omitted, as the CDR3 cannot be located on it reliably, and the CDR3 follows TCRdb's listing. This chain's CDR3 is CTTVPAGLGAKKKLF. J gene calling gave no result, while the V gene is TRGV11. TRGV11 is given ORF status, its function remaining uncertain. The CDR3 extends over 15 residues, inclusive of both ends.

The chain is built from TRGV2 and TRGJ1 or TRGJ2. The J gene was missing in TCRdb and was found by matching the end of the DNA to germline. V dropped 8 bases and J dropped 6; count of bases not matched to a gene: 13. The V gene's germline CDR1 is EGSNGY and CDR2 YDSYNSKV. There are 13 residues in the CDR3. In DNA form, the CDR3 reads TGTGCCACCTTGACTATCACGGGTTATAAGAAACTCTTT. Its protein product is CATLTITGYKKLF.

This clone is large in the sample. The rearrangement joins TRGV10 to TRGJP1. Here the J gene was assigned by germline matching of the DNA, as TCRdb has none. TRGV10 is filed as an ORF, its function uncertain. Trimming cost V 8 bases and J 0 bases; bases outside gene matches: 19. The CDR3 contains 19 residues. In DNA form, the CDR3 reads TGTGCTGCGTGGGATCACGTCCCCCGCCCTCATACCACTGGTTGGTTCAAGATATTT. It translates to CAAWDHVPRPHTTGWFKIF.

Relative to its sample, this clone is large. It is unclear where the CDR3 begins or ends on the DNA, so no DNA is shown, and the CDR3 is as TCRdb lists it. No J gene was assigned, while the V gene was called as TRGV11. TRGV11 is classed as an ORF, of uncertain function. The CDR3 spans 16 residues, counting both ends. CDR3 amino acids: CTTVPAGLGTSQFKIF.

Relative to its sample, this clone is medium-sized. The rearrangement joins TRGV8 to TRGJ1 or TRGJ2. The J gene is not listed in TCRdb, so it was assigned here from a DNA match to germline. The CDR3 loop spans 14 amino acids. Trimming took 5 bases from V and 2 from J; bases not matched to a gene: 9. Germline CDR1 reads VENAVY; CDR2 reads YDSYNSRV. The CDR3 nucleotides are TGTGCCACCTGGGCCCGGGATTATTATTATAAGAAACTCTTT. This encodes CATWARDYYYKKLF.

Within the sample, this clone is large. The J gene is TRGJ1 or TRGJ2, the V gene TRGV10. TCRdb carries no J gene annotation; the J gene was assigned here by matching the DNA with germline. TRGV10 is marked as an open reading frame, function uncertain. This CDR3 contains 16 residues. V lost 8 bases to trimming and J lost 3 bases; unmatched junction nucleotides: 17. The CDR3 is CAAWDLPDSSYYKKLF. In nucleotides, the CDR3 is TGTGCTGCGTGGGATTTACCCGATTCGAGTTATTATAAGAAACTCTTT.

This rearrangement joins TRGV11 to TRGJP1. The J gene, missing from TCRdb, was assigned here through DNA to germline matching. TRGV11 is an ORF, and what it does is uncertain. The CDR3 spans 14 residues. After removal of 4 bases from V and 1 base from J, the junction contained 0 bases not matched to a gene. The DNA for the CDR3 is TGTGCCTGCTGGATTAGTACCACTGGTTGGTTCAAGATATTT. This sequence encodes CACWISTTGWFKIF.